This T cell receptor beta chain was recovered during a study of shared clonotypes between healthy human individuals. Of note for this clone: Its antigen remains unknown.

Study-wide findings and caveats: The generation probabilities recorded for non-shared clonotypes fell below those of clonotypes shared by all four donors.

Deep was the level at which the assay was run. This table comes from immunoSEQ multiplex PCR, and its TCRdb copy is limited to in-frame clones, with some not included. Of about 680,000 clones in the sample, roughly 73% were seen once. V trimming: 5 bases; J trimming: 4 bases; junction bases outside the gene matches: 6. Per the germline V gene, CDR1 is SGHAT and CDR2 is FQDESV (reference sequence). CDR3 length: 15 amino acids. The TCR sequence derives from a young woman in good health. The sample taken for sequencing was memory CD4+ T cells sorted from blood. The subset was: CD45RA-negative fraction. V usage is TRBV11-1 and J usage is TRBJ2-5; 11 positions agree with TRBD1. CDR3 residues: CASSEDRGRAETQYF. The CDR3 nucleotides read TGTGCCAGCAGCGAGGACAGGGGGCGCGCAGAGACCCAGTACTTC.